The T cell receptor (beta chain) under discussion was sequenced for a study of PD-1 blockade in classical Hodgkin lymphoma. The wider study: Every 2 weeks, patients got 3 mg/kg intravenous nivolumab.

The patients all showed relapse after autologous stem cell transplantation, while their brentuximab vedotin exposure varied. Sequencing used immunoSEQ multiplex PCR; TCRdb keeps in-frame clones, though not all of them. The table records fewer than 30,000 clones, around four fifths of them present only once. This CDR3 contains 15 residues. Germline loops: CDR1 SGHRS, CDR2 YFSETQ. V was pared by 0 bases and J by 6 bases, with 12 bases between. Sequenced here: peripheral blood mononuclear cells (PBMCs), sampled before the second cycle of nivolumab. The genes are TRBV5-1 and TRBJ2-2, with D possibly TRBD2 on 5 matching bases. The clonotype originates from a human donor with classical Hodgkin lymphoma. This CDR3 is CASSLVPSNPGELFF. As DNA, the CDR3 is TGCGCCAGCAGCTTGGTACCTAGCAACCCCGGGGAGCTGTTTTTT. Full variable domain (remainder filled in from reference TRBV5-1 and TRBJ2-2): KAGVTQTPRYLIKTRGQQVTLSCSPISGHRSVSWYQQTPGQGLQFLFEYFSETQRNKGNFPGRFSGRQFSNSRSEMNVSTLELGDSALYLCASSLVPSNPGELFFGEGSRLTVL.